These T cell receptor beta chains were read from a single sample in a study of cytomegalovirus exposure and HLA in healthy donors. Libraries were prepared by immunoSEQ multiplex PCR; TCRdb keeps only in-frame clonotypes and omits some of them. The sample has 140,000 to 150,000 clones; 65% to 80% are singletons. The sample comprised PBMCs. The receptor set was obtained from a woman aged 40-49 years in good health and CMV-seronegative. CDR3s include the opening cysteine and the closing phenylalanine or tryptophan. The D gene is left open where the match is weak.

TRBV10-3	.	TRBJ1-5	CAISVTGPDQPQHF	TGTGCCATCAGCGTAACAGGGCCGGATCAGCCCCAGCATTTT
TRBV7-6	.	TRBJ1-5	CASSQTGPNQPQHF	TGTGCCAGCAGCCAGACAGGTCCCAATCAGCCCCAGCATTTT
TRBV14	.	TRBJ1-2	CASSQGQDFFWGYTF	TGTGCCAGCAGCCAAGGTCAGGACTTTTTCTGGGGCTACACCTTC
TRBV16	.	TRBJ2-1	CASSPLSSYNEQFF	TGTGCCAGCAGCCCCCTGAGCTCCTACAATGAGCAGTTCTTC
TRBV4-1	.	TRBJ1-2	CASSEDRFPNYGYTF	TGCGCCAGCAGCGAAGACAGATTCCCTAACTATGGCTACACCTTC
TRBV5-3	TRBD1	TRBJ1-2	CARSLSDRGLFNYGYTF	TGTGCCAGAAGCTTGTCGGACAGGGGGCTTTTTAACTATGGCTACACCTTC
TRBV27	TRBD1	TRBJ1-6	CVTSGTGGSPLHF	TGTGTCACTTCCGGGACAGGGGGTTCACCCCTCCACTTT
TRBV6-4	TRBD1	TRBJ1-3	CASSVTGEAGNTIYF	TGTGCCAGCAGTGTGACAGGGGAGGCTGGAAACACCATATATTTT
TRBV9	.	TRBJ1-1	CASSDQVSGTEAFF	TGTGCCAGCAGCGACCAGGTGAGCGGGACTGAAGCTTTCTTT
TRBV7-7	TRBD1	TRBJ2-5	CASSFYSGTGRFVGRETQYF	TGTGCCAGCAGCTTTTACAGTGGGACAGGGCGATTCGTGGGAAGAGAGACCCAGTACTTC
TRBV11-3	.	TRBJ1-2	CASSYYMTGNYGYTF	TGTGCCAGCAGCTATTACATGACGGGGAACTATGGCTACACCTTC
TRBV19	TRBD1	TRBJ2-5	CASSRQGAKETQYF	TGTGCCAGTAGTAGACAGGGGGCGAAGGAGACCCAGTACTTC
TRBV30	TRBD2	TRBJ2-3	CAWSPTRTSGNTDTQYF	TGTGCCTGGAGCCCCACCCGAACTAGCGGTAACACAGATACGCAGTATTTT
TRBV2	.	TRBJ1-1	CASRAGPEAFF	TGTGCCAGCAGGGCTGGGCCCGAAGCTTTCTTT
TRBV4-1	.	TRBJ2-7	CASSQDLAGSSYEQYF	TGCGCCAGCAGCCAAGATCTTGCGGGGAGCTCCTACGAGCAGTACTTC
TRBV4-1	TRBD2	TRBJ2-3	CASSQVGASGVTTDTQYF	TGCGCCAGCAGCCAAGTTGGGGCTAGCGGGGTAACCACAGATACGCAGTATTTT